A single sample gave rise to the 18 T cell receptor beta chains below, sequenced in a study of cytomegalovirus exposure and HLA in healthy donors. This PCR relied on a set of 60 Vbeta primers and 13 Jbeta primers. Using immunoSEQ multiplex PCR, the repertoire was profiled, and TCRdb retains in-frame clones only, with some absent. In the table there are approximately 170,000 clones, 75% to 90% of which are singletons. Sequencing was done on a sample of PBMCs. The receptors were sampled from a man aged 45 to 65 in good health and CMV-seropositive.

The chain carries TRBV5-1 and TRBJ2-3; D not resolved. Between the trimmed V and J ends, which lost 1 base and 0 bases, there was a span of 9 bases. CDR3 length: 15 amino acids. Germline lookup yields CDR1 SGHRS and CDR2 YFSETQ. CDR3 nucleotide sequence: TGCGCCAGCAGCTTGCTAGACGGAAGCACAGATACGCAGTATTTT. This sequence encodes CASSLLDGSTDTQYF.

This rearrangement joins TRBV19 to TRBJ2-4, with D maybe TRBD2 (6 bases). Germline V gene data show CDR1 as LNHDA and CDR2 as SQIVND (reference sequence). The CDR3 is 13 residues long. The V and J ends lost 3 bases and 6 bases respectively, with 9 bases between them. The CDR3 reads CASSIKGGNIQYF. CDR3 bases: TGTGCCAGTAGTATCAAGGGAGGAAACATTCAGTACTTC.

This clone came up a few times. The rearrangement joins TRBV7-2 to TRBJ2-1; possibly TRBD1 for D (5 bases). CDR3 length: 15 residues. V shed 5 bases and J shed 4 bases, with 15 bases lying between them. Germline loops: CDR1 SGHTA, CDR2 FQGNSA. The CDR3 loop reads CASSQVVGQYNEQFF. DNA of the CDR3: TGTGCCAGCAGCCAAGTCGTGGGGCAGTACAATGAGCAGTTCTTC.

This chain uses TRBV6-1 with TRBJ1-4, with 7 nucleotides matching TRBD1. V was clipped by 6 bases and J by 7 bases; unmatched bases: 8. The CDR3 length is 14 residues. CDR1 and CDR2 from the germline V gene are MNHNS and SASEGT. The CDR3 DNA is TGTGCCAGCAGGGACAGGAGGTTTGGTGAAAAACTGTTTTTT. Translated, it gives CASRDRRFGEKLFF.

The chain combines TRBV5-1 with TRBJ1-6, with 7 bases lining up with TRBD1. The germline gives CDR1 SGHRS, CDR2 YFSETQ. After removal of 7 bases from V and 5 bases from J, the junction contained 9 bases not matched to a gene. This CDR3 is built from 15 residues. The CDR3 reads CASGPDRLNNSPLHF. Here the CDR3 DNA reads TGCGCCAGCGGGCCGGACAGGTTGAATAATTCACCCCTCCACTTT.

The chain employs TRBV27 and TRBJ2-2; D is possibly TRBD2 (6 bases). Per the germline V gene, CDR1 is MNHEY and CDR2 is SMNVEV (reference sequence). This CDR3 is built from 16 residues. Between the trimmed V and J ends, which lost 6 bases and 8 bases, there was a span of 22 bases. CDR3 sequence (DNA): TGTGCCAGCAGAGGGAAGGAGGGCCGTTCGGGGGGGGAGCTGTTTTTT. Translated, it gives CASRGKEGRSGGELFF.

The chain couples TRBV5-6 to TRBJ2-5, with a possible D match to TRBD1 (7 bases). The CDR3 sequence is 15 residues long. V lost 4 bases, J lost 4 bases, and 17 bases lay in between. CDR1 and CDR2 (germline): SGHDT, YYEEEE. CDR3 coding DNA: TGTGCCAGCAGCAGGGCCGGGACAGCGGGAGAGACCCAGTACTTC. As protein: CASSRAGTAGETQYF.

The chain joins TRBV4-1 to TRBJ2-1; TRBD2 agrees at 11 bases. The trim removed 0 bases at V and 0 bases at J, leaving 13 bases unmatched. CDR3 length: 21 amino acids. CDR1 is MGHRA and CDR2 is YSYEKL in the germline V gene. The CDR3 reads CASSQDVIGTSGGSSYNEQFF. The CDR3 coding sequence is TGCGCCAGCAGCCAAGATGTTATCGGGACTAGCGGAGGAAGCTCCTACAATGAGCAGTTCTTC.

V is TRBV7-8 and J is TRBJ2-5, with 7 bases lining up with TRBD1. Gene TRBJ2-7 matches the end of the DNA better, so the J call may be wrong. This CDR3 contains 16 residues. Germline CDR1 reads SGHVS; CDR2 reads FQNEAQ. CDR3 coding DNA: TGTGCCAGCAGCTTAGAGGGGGCGCTGACCAGGGGCGAGCAGTACTTC. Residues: CASSLEGALTRGEQYF.

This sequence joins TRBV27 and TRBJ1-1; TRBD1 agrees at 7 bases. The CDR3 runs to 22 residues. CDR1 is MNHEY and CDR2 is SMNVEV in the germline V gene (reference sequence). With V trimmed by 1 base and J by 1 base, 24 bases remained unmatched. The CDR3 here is CASSLYALPDWRPGGRNTEAFF. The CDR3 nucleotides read TGTGCCAGCAGTTTATATGCCCTGCCGGATTGGCGGCCAGGGGGTCGGAACACTGAAGCTTTCTTT.

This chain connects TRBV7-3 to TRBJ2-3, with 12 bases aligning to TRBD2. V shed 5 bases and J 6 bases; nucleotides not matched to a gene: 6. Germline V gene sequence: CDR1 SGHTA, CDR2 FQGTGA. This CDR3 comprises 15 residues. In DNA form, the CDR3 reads TGTGCCAGCAGCCCGACTAGCGGGAGTTCCGATACGCAGTATTTT. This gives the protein CASSPTSGSSDTQYF.

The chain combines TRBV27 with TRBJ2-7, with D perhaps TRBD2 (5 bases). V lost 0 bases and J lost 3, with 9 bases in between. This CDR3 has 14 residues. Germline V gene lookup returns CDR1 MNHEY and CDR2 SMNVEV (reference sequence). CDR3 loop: CASSLSYAGYEQYF. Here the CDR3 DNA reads TGTGCCAGCAGTTTATCTTATGCGGGCTACGAGCAGTACTTC.

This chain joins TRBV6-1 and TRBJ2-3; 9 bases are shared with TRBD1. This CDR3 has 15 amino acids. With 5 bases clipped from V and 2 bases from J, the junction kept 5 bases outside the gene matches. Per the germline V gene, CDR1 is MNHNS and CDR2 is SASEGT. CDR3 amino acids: CASSSGTGNTDTQYF. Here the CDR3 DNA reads TGTGCCAGCAGTTCCGGGACAGGGAACACAGATACGCAGTATTTT.

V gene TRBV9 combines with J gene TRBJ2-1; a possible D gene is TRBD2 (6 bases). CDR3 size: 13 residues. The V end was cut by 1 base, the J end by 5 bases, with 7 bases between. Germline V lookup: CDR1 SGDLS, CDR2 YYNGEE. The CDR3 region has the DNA TGTGCCAGCAGCGTATGGGGGGACAATGAGCAGTTCTTC. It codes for CASSVWGDNEQFF.

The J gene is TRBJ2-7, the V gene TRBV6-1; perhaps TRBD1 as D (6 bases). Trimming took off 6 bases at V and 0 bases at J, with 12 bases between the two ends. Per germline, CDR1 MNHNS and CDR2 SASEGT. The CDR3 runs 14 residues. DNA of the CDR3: TGTGCCAGCAGCTCCGGGACACTCTCCTACGAGCAGTACTTC. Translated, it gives CASSSGTLSYEQYF.

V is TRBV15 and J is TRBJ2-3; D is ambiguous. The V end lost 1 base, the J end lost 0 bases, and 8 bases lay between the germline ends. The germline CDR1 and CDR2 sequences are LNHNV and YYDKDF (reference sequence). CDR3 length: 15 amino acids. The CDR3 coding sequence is TGTGCCACCAGCAGAGGGGCGCCTAGCACAGATACGCAGTATTTT. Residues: CATSRGAPSTDTQYF.

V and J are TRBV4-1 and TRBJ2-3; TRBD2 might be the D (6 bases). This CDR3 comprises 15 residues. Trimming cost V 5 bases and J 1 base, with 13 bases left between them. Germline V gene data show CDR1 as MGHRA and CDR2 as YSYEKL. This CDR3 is CASSMVRDRTDTQYF. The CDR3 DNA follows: TGCGCCAGCAGCATGGTGCGGGACCGCACAGATACGCAGTATTTT.

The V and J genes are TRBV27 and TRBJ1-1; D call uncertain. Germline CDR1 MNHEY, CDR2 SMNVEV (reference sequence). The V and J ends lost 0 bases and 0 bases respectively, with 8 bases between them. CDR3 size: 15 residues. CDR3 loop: CASSLSPELNTEAFF. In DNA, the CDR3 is TGTGCCAGCAGTTTATCTCCCGAGTTGAACACTGAAGCTTTCTTT.